Listed here is a single T cell receptor beta chain. Clones were read by immunoSEQ multiplex PCR, and TCRdb kept only the in-frame ones, dropping some. The data hold approximately 350,000 clones, with about 64% observed a single time. The sample is drawn from a study of cytotoxic CD8 clonotypes in ibrutinib-treated CLL. From germline, CDR1 is SGDLS and CDR2 YYNGEE. The CDR3 contains 14 residues. The V gene lost 0 bases and the J gene lost 5 bases, with 11 bases spanning the gap. V gene TRBV9 combines with J gene TRBJ1-2, with D uncertain. The clonotype originates from a human donor with chronic lymphocytic leukemia. The sequences come from PBMCs, collected after 36 months of ibrutinib treatment. The CDR3 coding sequence is TGTGCCAGCAGCGTAGATCACGGCACGTATGGCTACACCTTC. As protein: CASSVDHGTYGYTF.